A selection of T cell receptor beta chains follows, all from one sample in a study of PD-1 blockade in classical Hodgkin lymphoma. Assay: immunoSEQ multiplex PCR; the TCRdb copy retains only in-frame clones and omits some. The sample records roughly 60,000 clones, 88% being singletons. The sequencing here drew on peripheral blood mononuclear cells (PBMCs), taken before the second cycle of nivolumab. The receptors shown here come from a human donor with classical Hodgkin lymphoma. CDR3s include the opening cysteine and the closing phenylalanine or tryptophan.

>TRBV5-1
CASSPDRAVAEAFF
>TRBV6-1
CATGVGGTYGYTF
>TRBV5-1
CASSLESQLGVKAFF
>TRBV5-1
CASSLELSTAVEAFF
>TRBV5-1
CASSLAGLGGNEQFF
>TRBV11-3
CASSLGQDEQFF
>TRBV7-2
CASTLTRDTEAFF
>TRBV10-3
CAIRPQGLSSGANVLTF
>TRBV5-1
CASSTGQGFEQYF
>TRBV7-9
CASSLRGRGVSELFF
>TRBV2
CASSEASGNQPQHF
>TRBV5-1
CASTRGGGVETQYF
>TRBV30
CAWSSPRAEYF
>TRBV7-9
CASSLEGYGYTF
>TRBV7-9
CASSLESEGRDYGYTF
>TRBV10-3
CAISPGGVRDTQYF
>TRBV5-6
CASSWGWRDEQYF